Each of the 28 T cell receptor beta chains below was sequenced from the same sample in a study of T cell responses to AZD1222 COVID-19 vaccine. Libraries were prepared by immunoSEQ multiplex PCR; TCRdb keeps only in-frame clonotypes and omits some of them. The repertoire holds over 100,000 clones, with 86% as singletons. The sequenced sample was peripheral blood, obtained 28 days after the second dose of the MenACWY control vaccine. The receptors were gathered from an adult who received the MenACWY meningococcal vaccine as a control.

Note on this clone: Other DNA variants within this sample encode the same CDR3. CDR3 sequence reads: CASSQGVYEQYF. Here the CDR3 DNA reads TGTGCCAGCAGCCAAGGGGTATACGAGCAGTACTTC. The chain links TRBV3-1 (or the pseudogene TRBV3-2) to TRBJ2-7; D is undetermined. Trimming pared 1 base from V and 4 bases from J, leaving 5 bases between. The CDR3 runs 12 residues. Germline CDR1 and CDR2: LGHDT and YNNKEL (reference sequence).

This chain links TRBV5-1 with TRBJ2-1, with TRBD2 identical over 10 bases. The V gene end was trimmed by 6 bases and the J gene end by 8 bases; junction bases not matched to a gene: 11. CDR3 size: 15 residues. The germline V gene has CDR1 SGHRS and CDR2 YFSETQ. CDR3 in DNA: TGCGCCAGCAACCCAGCGGGGGGGCCTCGGCATGAGCAGTTCTTC. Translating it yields CASNPAGGPRHEQFF.

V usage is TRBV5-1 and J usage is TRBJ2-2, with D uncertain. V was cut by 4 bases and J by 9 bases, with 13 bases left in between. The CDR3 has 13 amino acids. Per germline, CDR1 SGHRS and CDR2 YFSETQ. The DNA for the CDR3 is TGCGCCAGCAGCGTCGCGGTAGGTTGGGAGCTGTTTTTT. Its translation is CASSVAVGWELFF.

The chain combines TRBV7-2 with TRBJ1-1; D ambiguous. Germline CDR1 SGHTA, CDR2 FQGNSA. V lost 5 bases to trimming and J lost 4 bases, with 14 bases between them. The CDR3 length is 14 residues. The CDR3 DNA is TGTGCCAGCAGCCCAGATAACCGGGGCACTGAAGCTTTCTTT. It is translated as CASSPDNRGTEAFF.

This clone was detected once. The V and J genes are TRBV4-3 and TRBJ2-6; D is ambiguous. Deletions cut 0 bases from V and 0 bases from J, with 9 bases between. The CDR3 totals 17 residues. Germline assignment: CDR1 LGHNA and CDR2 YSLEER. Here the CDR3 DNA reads TGCGCCAGCAGCCAAGATCTGAGGAGCTCTGGGGCCAACGTCCTGACTTTC. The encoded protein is CASSQDLRSSGANVLTF.

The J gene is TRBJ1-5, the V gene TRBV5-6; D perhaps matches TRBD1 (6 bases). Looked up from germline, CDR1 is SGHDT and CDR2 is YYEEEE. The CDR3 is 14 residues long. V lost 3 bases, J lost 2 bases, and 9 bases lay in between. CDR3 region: CASSYRVGNQPQHF. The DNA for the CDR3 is TGTGCCAGCAGCTACAGGGTTGGCAATCAGCCCCAGCATTTT. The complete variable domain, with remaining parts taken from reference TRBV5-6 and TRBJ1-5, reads DAGVTQSPTHLIKTRGQQVTLRCSPKSGHDTVSWYQQALGQGPQFIFQYYEEEERQRGNFPDRFSGHQFPNYSSELNVNALLLGDSALYLCASSYRVGNQPQHFGDGTRLSIL.

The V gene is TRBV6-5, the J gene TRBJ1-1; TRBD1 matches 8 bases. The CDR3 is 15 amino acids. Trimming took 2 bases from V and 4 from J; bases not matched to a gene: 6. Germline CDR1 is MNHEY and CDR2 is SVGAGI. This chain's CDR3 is CASSYIQGAPTEAFF. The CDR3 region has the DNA TGTGCCAGCAGTTACATCCAGGGGGCACCCACTGAAGCTTTCTTT.

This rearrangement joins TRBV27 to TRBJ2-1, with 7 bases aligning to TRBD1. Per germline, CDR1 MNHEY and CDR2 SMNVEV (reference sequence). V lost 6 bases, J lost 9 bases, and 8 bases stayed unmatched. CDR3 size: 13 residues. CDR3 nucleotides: TGTGCCAGCAGGACCCAGGGGGTCGGTGAGCAGTTCTTC. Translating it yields CASRTQGVGEQFF.

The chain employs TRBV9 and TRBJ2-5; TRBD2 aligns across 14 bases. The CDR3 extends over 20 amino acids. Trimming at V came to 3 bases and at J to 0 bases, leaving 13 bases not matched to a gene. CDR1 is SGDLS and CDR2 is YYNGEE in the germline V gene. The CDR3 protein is CASSAYPGTSGGAYQETQYF. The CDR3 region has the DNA TGTGCCAGCAGCGCGTACCCCGGGACTAGCGGGGGAGCGTACCAAGAGACCCAGTACTTC. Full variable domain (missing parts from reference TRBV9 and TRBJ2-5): DSGVTQTPKHLITATGQRVTLRCSPRSGDLSVYWYQQSLDQGLQFLIQYYNGEERAKGNILERFSAQQFPDLHSELNLSSLELGDSALYFCASSAYPGTSGGAYQETQYFGPGTRLLVL.

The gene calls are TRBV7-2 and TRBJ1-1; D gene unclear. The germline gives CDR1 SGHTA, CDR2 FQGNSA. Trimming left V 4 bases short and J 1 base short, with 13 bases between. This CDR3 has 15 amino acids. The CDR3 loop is CASSSPEGGNTEAFF. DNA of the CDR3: TGTGCCAGCAGCTCCCCTGAGGGTGGGAACACTGAAGCTTTCTTT.

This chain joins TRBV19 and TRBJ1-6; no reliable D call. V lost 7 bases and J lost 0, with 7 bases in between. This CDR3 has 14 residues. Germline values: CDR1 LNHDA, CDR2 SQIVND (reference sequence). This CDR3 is CASTFTSYNSPLHF. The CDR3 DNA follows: TGTGCCAGTACCTTTACCTCCTATAATTCACCCCTCCACTTT. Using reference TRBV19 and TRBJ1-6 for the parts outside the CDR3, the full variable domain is DGGITQSPKYLFRKEGQNVTLSCEQNLNHDAMYWYRQDPGQGLRLIYYSQIVNDFQKGDIAEGYSVSREKKESFPLTVTSAQKNPTAFYLCASTFTSYNSPLHFGNGTRLTVT.

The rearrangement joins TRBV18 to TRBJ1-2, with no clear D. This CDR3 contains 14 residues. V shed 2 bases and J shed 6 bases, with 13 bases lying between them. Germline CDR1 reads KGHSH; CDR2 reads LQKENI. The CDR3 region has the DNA TGTGCCAGCTCACCATCCTCGCGGACGGATGGCTACACCTTC. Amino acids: CASSPSSRTDGYTF.

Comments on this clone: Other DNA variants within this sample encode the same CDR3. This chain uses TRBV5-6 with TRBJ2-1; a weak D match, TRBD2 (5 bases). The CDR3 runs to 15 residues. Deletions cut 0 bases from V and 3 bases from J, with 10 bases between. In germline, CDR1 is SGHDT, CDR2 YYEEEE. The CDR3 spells CASSLDYRDYNEQFF. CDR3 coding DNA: TGTGCCAGCAGCTTGGACTATCGGGACTACAATGAGCAGTTCTTC.

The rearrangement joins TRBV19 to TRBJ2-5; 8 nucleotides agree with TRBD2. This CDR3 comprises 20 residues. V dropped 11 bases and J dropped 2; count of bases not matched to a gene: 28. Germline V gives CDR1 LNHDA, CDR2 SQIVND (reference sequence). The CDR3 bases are TGTGCCCAATACCCTCGGGGATGGCGGGGGGCACCAGAGGAACAAGAGACCCAGTACTTC. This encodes CAQYPRGWRGAPEEQETQYF.

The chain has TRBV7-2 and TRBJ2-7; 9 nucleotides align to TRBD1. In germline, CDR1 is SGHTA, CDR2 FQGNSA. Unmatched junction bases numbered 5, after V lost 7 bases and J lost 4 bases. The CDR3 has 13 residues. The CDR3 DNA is TGTGCCAGCACCCCGGGACAGGGTTACGAGCAGTACTTC. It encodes CASTPGQGYEQYF.

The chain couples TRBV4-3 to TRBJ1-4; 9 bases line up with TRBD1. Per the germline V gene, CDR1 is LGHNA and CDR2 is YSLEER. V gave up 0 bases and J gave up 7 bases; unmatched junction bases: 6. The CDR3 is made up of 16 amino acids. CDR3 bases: TGCGCCAGCAGCCAAGATCAAGGACAGGGGAGTGAAAAACTGTTTTTT. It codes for CASSQDQGQGSEKLFF.

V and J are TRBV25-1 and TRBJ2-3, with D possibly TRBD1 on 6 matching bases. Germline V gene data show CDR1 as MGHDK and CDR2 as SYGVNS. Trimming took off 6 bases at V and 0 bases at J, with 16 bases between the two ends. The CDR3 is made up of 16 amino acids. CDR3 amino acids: CASSSLTGLSTDTQYF. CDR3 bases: TGTGCCAGCAGCAGCCTGACAGGCCTTAGCACAGATACGCAGTATTTT.

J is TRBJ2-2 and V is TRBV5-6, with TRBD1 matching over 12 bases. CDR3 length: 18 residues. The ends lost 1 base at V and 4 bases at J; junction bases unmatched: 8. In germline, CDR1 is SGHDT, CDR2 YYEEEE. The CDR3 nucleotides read TGTGCCAGCAGCTTGACGGGACAGGGGGCGCGAGGCACCGGGGAGCTGTTTTTT. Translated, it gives CASSLTGQGARGTGELFF.

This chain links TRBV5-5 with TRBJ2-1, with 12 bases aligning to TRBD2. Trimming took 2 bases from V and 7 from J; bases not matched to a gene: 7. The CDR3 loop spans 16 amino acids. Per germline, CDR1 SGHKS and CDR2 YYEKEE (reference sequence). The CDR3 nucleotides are TGTGCCAGCAGCTTTTTAACTAGCGGGGGGAAGAATGAGCAGTTCTTC. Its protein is CASSFLTSGGKNEQFF. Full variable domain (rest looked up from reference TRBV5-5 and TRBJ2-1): DAGVTQSPTHLIKTRGQQVTLRCSPISGHKSVSWYQQVLGQGPQFIFQYYEKEERGRGNFPDRFSARQFPNYSSELNVNALLLGDSALYLCASSFLTSGGKNEQFFGPGTRLTVL.

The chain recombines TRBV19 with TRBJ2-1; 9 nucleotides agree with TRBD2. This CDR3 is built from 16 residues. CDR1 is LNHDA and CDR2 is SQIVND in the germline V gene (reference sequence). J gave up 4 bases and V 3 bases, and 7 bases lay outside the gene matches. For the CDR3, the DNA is TGTGCCAGTAGTATGGGGAGCGGGGGGCCATACAATGAGCAGTTCTTC. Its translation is CASSMGSGGPYNEQFF.

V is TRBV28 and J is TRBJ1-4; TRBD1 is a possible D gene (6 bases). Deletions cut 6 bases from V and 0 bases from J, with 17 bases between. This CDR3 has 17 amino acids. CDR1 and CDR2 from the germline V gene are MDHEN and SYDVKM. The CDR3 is CASSSPARGATNEKLFF. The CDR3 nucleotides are TGTGCCAGCAGCAGTCCCGCCAGGGGTGCAACTAATGAAAAACTGTTTTTT.

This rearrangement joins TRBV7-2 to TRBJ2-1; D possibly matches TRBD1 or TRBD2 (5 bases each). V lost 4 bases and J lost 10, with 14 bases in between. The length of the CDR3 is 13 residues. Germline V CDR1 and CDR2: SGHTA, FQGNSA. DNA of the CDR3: TGTGCCAGCAGCTCCCCCTACGGGACGGAGCAGTTCTTC. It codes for CASSSPYGTEQFF.

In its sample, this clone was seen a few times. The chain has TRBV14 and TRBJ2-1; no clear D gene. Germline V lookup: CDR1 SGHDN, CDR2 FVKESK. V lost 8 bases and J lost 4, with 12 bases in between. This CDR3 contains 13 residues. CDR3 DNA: TGTGCCAGCTCTTTAGGGTTATACAATGAGCAGTTCTTC. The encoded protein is CASSLGLYNEQFF.

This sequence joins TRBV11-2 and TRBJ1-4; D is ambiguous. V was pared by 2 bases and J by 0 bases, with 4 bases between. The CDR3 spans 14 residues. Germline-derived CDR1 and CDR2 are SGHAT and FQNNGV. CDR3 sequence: CASSLTTTNEKLFF. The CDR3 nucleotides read TGTGCCAGCAGCTTAACCACAACTAATGAAAAACTGTTTTTT.

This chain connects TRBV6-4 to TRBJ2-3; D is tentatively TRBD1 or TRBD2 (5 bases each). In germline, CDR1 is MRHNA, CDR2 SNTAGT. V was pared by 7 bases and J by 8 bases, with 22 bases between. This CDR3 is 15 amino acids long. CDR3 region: CASTPTPGTQGTQYF. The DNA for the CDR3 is TGTGCCAGCACCCCAACCCCCGGGACCCAGGGTACGCAGTATTTT.

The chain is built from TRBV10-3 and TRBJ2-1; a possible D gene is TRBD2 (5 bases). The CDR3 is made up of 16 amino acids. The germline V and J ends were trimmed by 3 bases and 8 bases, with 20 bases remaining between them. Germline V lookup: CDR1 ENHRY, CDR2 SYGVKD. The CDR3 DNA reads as TGTGCCATCAGTGATGGCGCGGGCAGTATGCAGTATGAGCAGTTCTTC. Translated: CAISDGAGSMQYEQFF.

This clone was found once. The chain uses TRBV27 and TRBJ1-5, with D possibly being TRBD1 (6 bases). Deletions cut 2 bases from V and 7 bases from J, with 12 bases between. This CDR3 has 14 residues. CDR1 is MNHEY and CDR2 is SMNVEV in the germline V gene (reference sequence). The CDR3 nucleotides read TGTGCCAGCAGTTTAAGGAGGGGGTCGCAGCCCCAGCATTTT. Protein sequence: CASSLRRGSQPQHF.

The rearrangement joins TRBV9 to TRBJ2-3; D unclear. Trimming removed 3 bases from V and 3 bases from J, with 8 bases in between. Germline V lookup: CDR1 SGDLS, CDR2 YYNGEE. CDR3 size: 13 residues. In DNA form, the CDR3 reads TGTGCCAGCAGCGGTCTAGGGACAGATACGCAGTATTTT. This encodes CASSGLGTDTQYF.